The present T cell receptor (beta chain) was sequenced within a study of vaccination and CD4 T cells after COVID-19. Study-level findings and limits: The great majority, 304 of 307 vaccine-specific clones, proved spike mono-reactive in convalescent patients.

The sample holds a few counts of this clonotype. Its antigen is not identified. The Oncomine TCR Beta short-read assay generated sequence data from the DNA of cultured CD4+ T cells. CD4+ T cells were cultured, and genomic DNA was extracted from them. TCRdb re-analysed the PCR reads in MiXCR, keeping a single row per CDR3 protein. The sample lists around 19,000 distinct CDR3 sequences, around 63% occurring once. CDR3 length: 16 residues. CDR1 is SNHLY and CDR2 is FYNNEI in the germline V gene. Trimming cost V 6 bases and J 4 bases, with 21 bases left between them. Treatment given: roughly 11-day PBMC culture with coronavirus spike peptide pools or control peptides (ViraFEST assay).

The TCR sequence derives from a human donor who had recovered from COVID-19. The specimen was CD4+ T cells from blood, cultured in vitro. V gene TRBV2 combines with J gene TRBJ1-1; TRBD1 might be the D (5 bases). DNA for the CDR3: TGTGCCAGCAGCCCAAGGAGGGGCCAGGGCGGCACTGAAGCTTTCTTT. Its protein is CASSPRRGQGGTEAFF.